These T cell receptor beta chains were read from a single sample in a study of T cell responses to AZD1222 COVID-19 vaccine. The protocol was immunoSEQ multiplex PCR, while the TCRdb copy is restricted to in-frame clones and leaves out a portion. The sample consists of around 180,000 clones, less than 95% of them appearing once. Sequencing was performed on peripheral blood, taken on day 0 of AZD1222 vaccination. The receptors originated from an adult in good health. Both conserved end residues are trimmed from each CDR3. Only part of the rows carry a size: once, few, many, or a class if the clone is expanded.

CDR3: ASSPVLAGQGDPH
J: TRBJ1-5
size: -
V: TRBV6-2/TRBV6-3

CDR3: ASSPGPGELF
J: TRBJ2-2
size: -
V: TRBV12-3/TRBV12-4

CDR3: ASSRGNYGYT
J: TRBJ1-2
size: -
V: TRBV12-3/TRBV12-4

CDR3: ASSWALGNTIY
J: TRBJ1-3
size: -
V: TRBV12-3/TRBV12-4

CDR3: ASSPTGGLNTIY
J: TRBJ1-3
size: once
V: TRBV6-5

CDR3: ASSFQAGFWDNEQF
J: TRBJ2-1
size: -
V: TRBV27

CDR3: ASSIWRGALTGELF
J: TRBJ2-2
size: -
V: TRBV19

CDR3: ASSIETGGELF
J: TRBJ2-2
size: once
V: TRBV19

CDR3: ASRQDRAYGYT
J: TRBJ1-2
size: -
V: TRBV5-6

CDR3: ASSFAGTEAF
J: TRBJ1-1
size: -
V: TRBV7-9

CDR3: ASSITGKSHTDTQY
J: TRBJ2-3
size: -
V: TRBV19

CDR3: ASSLRDRSTNEKLF
J: TRBJ1-4
size: -
V: TRBV4-3

CDR3: ASSAQAPFGYT
J: TRBJ1-2
size: -
V: TRBV9

CDR3: ASSMTGTGNTEAF
J: TRBJ1-1
size: -
V: TRBV7-8

CDR3: ASSVATADTQY
J: TRBJ2-3
size: -
V: TRBV9

CDR3: ASSLGQGVGGYT
J: TRBJ1-2
size: -
V: TRBV6-5

CDR3: ASSPLAVTDTQY
J: TRBJ2-3
size: -
V: TRBV9

CDR3: ASSGQPAAEQY
J: TRBJ2-7
size: -
V: TRBV27

CDR3: ASSPPDVPEQF
J: TRBJ2-1
size: -
V: TRBV12-3/TRBV12-4

CDR3: ASSADSSADTQY
J: TRBJ2-3
size: -
V: TRBV2

CDR3: ASSLTGSNQPQH
J: TRBJ1-5
size: -
V: TRBV5-5

CDR3: ASSIDPREGRSYGYT
J: TRBJ1-2
size: -
V: TRBV19

CDR3: ASSPRGGGSETQY
J: TRBJ2-5
size: -
V: TRBV3-1/TRBV3-2

CDR3: ASRTGSYEQY
J: TRBJ2-7
size: once
V: TRBV6-5

CDR3: ASSQDIQGGNEQF
J: TRBJ2-1
size: -
V: TRBV3-1/TRBV3-2

CDR3: ASSSPGGGRYEQY
J: TRBJ2-7
size: -
V: TRBV6-5

CDR3: ASSQEAGYEQY
J: TRBJ2-7
size: once
V: TRBV4-1

CDR3: ASGSGQGPQETQY
J: TRBJ2-5
size: few
V: TRBV12-5

CDR3: ASSLRQGVYEQY
J: TRBJ2-7
size: -
V: TRBV27

CDR3: ASSLGEGDYGYT
J: TRBJ1-2
size: -
V: TRBV6-5

CDR3: ASSPATGAPYEQY
J: TRBJ2-7
size: -
V: TRBV4-3

CDR3: SVPGDRGMNTEAF
J: TRBJ1-1
size: -
V: TRBV29-1

CDR3: ASSPLNTGELF
J: TRBJ2-2
size: -
V: TRBV18

CDR3: ASSSGGYNYGYT
J: TRBJ1-2
size: -
V: TRBV9

CDR3: ASSVTPGDRGLIGELF
J: TRBJ2-2
size: -
V: TRBV9

CDR3: ASSQEASRGNEQF
J: TRBJ2-1
size: -
V: TRBV4-1

CDR3: ASSFLSGGSTDTQY
J: TRBJ2-3
size: -
V: TRBV7-3

CDR3: ASSAKSSVANEQF
J: TRBJ2-1
size: -
V: TRBV27

CDR3: ASSLGGSGAVNTEAF
J: TRBJ1-1
size: once
V: TRBV11-3

CDR3: ASSPAGRSQETQY
J: TRBJ2-5
size: -
V: TRBV7-3

CDR3: ASSVVERGRALFSYEQY
J: TRBJ2-7
size: -
V: TRBV9

CDR3: ASSSAGTSGQRPYEQY
J: TRBJ2-7
size: -
V: TRBV6-2/TRBV6-3

CDR3: ASSREVQNEQY
J: TRBJ2-7
size: -
V: TRBV4-2

CDR3: ASSLAAGTANYGYT
J: TRBJ1-2
size: -
V: TRBV11-2

CDR3: ASRGLAGDSYNEQF
J: TRBJ2-1
size: -
V: TRBV11-2

CDR3: ASSEDGDGEQY
J: TRBJ2-7
size: -
V: TRBV2

CDR3: SARDWERYT
J: TRBJ1-2
size: -
V: TRBV20-1

CDR3: ASSRAYMNTEAF
J: TRBJ1-1
size: -
V: TRBV19

CDR3: AISGGVAANYGYT
J: TRBJ1-2
size: once
V: TRBV10-3

CDR3: ASSSLRGAEEQY
J: TRBJ2-7
size: -
V: TRBV19

CDR3: ASSGGDSKNIQY
J: TRBJ2-4
size: -
V: TRBV2

CDR3: ASNGEGMSDEQY
J: TRBJ2-7
size: -
V: TRBV19

CDR3: ASTPALQETQY
J: TRBJ2-5
size: -
V: TRBV5-4

CDR3: ASSLIGSGQGDGYT
J: TRBJ1-2
size: -
V: TRBV11-2

CDR3: ASRGGTADGYT
J: TRBJ1-2
size: -
V: TRBV2

CDR3: ASGLSLESGGAIQY
J: TRBJ2-3
size: -
V: TRBV12-5

CDR3: ASSHGNSNTEAF
J: TRBJ1-1
size: -
V: TRBV27

CDR3: ASSTVGGREETQY
J: TRBJ2-5
size: -
V: TRBV7-3

CDR3: ASSSPGQGRPLH
J: TRBJ1-6
size: -
V: TRBV7-2